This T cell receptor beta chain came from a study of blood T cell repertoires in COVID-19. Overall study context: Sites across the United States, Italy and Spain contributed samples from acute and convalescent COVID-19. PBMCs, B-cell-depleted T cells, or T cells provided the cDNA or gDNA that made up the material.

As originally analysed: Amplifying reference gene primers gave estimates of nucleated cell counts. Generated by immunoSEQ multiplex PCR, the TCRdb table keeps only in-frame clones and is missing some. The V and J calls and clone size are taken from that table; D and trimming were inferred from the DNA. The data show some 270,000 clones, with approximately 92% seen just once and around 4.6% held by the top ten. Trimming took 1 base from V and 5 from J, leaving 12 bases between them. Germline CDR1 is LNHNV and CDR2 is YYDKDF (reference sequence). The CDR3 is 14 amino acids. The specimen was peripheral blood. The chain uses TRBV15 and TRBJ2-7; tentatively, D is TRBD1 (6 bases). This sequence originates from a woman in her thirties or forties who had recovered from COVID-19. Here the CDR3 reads CATSRGTGSHEQYF. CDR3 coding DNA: TGTGCCACCAGCAGAGGTACAGGGAGCCACGAGCAGTACTTC.